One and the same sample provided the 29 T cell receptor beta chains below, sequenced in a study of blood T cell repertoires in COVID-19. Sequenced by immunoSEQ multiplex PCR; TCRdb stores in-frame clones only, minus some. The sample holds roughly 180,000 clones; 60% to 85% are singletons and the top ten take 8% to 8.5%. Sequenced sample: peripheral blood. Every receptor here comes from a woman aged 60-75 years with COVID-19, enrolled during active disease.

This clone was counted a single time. The CDR3 DNA is TGCGCCAGCAGCCAATATTGGACAGGGGTTGGCTACGAGCAGTACGTC. This encodes CASSQYWTGVGYEQYV. V usage is TRBV4-1 and J usage is TRBJ2-7; 9 nucleotides line up with TRBD1. The CDR3 is 16 amino acids. Trimming took 2 bases from V and 3 from J; bases not matched to a gene: 8. Germline CDR1 reads MGHRA; CDR2 reads YSYEKL.

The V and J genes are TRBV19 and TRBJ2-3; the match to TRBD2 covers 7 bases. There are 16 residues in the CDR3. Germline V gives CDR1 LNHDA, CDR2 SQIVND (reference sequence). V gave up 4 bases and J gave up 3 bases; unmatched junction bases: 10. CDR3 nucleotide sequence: TGTGCCAGTAGTAAACAGACTAGCACCTGGACAGATACGCAGTATTTT. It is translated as CASSKQTSTWTDTQYF.

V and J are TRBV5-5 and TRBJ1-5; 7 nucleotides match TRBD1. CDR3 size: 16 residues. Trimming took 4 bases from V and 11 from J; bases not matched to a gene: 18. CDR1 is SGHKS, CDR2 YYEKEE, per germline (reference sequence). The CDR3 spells CASSPVPGQLSHSQHF. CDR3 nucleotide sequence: TGTGCCAGCAGCCCAGTACCGGGACAGTTGAGCCATTCCCAGCATTTT.

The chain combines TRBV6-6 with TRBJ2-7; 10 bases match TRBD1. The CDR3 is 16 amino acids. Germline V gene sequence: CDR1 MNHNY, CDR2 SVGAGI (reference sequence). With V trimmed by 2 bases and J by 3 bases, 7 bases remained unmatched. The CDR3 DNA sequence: TGTGCCAGCAGTTACGTTGGGACAGGGGACCTCTACGAGCAGTACTTC. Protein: CASSYVGTGDLYEQYF.

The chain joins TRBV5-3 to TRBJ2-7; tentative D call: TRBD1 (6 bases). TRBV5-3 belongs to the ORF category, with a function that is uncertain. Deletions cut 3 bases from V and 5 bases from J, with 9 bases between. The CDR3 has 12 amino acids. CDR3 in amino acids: CARSSRGNEQYV. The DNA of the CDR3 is TGTGCCAGAAGCTCCAGGGGTAACGAGCAGTACGTC.

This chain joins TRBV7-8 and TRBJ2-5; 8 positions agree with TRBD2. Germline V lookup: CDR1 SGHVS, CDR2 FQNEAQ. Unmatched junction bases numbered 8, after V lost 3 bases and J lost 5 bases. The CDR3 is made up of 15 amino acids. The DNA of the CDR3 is TGTGCCAGCAGCTTCAGCGGGGGCATTCCCGAGACCCAGTACTTC. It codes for CASSFSGGIPETQYF.

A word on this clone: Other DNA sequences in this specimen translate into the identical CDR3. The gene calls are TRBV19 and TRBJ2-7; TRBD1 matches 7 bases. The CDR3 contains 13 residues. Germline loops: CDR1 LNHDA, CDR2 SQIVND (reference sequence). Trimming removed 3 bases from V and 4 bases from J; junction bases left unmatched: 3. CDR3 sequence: CASSIDRDYEQYF. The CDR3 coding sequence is TGTGCCAGTAGTATTGACAGGGATTACGAGCAGTACTTC.

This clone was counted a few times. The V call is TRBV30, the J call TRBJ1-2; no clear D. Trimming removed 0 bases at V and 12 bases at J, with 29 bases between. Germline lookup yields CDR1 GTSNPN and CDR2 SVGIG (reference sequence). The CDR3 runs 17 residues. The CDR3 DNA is TGTGCCTGGAGTGTACCCCTTCTCCGGGATAACCGGGGTCCACACACCTTC. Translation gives CAWSVPLLRDNRGPHTF. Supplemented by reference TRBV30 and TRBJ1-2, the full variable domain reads SQTIHQWPATLVQPVGSPLSLECTVEGTSNPNLYWYRQAAGRGLQLLFYSVGIGQISSEVPQNLSASRPQDRQFILSSKKLLLSDSGFYLCAWSVPLLRDNRGPHTFGSGTRLTVV.

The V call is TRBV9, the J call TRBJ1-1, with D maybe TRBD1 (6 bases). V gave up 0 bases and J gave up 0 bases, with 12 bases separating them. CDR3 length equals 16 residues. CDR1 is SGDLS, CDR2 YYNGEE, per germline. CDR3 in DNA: TGTGCCAGCAGCGTAGGTCAGGGGACTATGAACACTGAAGCTTTCTTT. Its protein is CASSVGQGTMNTEAFF.

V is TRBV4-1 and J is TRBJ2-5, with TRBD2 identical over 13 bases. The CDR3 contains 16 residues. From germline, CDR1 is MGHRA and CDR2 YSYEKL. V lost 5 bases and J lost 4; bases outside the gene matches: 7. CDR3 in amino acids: CASSTRLAGGTETQYF. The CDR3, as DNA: TGCGCCAGCAGCACCCGACTAGCGGGGGGAACAGAGACCCAGTACTTC.

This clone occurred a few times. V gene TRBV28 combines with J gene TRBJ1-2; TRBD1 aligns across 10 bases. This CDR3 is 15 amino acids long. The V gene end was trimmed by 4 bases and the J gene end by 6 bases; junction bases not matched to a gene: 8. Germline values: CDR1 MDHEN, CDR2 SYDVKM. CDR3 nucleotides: TGTGCCAGCAGTTCTAGCCTGGGACAGGGGCATGGCTACACCTTC. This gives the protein CASSSSLGQGHGYTF.

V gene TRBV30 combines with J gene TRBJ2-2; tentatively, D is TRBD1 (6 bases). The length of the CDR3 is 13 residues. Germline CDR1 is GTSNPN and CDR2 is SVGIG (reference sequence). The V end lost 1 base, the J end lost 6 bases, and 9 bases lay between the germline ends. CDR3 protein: CAWSGHRAGELFF. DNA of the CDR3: TGTGCCTGGAGTGGTCACAGGGCCGGGGAGCTGTTTTTT. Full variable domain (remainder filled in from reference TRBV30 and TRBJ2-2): SQTIHQWPATLVQPVGSPLSLECTVEGTSNPNLYWYRQAAGRGLQLLFYSVGIGQISSEVPQNLSASRPQDRQFILSSKKLLLSDSGFYLCAWSGHRAGELFFGEGSRLTVL.

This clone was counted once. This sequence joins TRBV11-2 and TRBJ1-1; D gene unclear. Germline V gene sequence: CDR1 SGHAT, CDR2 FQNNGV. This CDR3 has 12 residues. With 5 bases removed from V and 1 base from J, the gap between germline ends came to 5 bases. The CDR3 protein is CASSLRNTEAFF. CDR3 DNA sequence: TGTGCCAGCAGCCTTAGGAACACTGAAGCTTTCTTT.

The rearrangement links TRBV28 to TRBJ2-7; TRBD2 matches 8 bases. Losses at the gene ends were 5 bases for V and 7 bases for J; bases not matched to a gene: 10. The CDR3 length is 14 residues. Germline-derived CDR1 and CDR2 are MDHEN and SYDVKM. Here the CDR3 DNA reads TGTGCCAGCAGTGCGGGACTAGTAAAATTTGAGCAGTACTTC. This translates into CASSAGLVKFEQYF.

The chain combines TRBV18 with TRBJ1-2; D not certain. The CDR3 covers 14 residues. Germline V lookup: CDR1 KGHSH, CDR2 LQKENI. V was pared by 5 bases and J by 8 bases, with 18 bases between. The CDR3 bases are TGTGCCAGCTCATCACGGGAGGGATTAAGCGGCTACACCTTC. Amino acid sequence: CASSSREGLSGYTF.

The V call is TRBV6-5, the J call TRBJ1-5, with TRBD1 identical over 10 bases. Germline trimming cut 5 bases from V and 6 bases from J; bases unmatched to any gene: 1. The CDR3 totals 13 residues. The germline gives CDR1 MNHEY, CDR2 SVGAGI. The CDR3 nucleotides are TGTGCCAGCAGTCGGGACAGGGGTCAGCCCCAGCATTTT. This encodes CASSRDRGQPQHF.

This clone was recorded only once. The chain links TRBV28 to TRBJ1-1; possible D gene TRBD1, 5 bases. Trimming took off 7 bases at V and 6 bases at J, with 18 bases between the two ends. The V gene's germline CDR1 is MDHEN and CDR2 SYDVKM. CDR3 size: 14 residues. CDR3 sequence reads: CASIETEIRSEAFF. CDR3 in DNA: TGTGCCAGCATCGAGACAGAAATTAGGTCTGAAGCTTTCTTT.

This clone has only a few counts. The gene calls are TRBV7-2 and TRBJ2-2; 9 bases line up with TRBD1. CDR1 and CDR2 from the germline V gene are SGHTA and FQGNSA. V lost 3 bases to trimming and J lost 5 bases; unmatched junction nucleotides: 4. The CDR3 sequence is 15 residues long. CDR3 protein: CASSFNRGQTGELFF. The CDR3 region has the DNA TGTGCCAGCAGCTTCAACAGGGGGCAGACCGGGGAGCTGTTTTTT.

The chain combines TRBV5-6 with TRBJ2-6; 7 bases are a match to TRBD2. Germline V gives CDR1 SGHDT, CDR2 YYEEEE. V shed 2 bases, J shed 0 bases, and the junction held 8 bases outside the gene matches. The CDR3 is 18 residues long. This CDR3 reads CASSFPPAGYSGANVLTF. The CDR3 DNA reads TGTGCCAGCAGCTTCCCCCCAGCGGGGTACTCTGGGGCCAACGTCCTGACTTTC.

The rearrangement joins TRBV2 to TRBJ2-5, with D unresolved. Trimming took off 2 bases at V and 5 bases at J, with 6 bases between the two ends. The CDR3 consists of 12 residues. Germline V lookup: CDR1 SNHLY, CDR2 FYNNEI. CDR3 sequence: CASSEKRETQYF. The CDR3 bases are TGTGCCAGCAGTGAAAAACGGGAGACCCAGTACTTC.

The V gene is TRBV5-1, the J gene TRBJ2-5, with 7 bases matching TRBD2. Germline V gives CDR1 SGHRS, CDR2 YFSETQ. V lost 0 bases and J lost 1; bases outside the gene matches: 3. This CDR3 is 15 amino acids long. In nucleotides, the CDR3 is TGCGCCAGCAGCTTGGTTCGGGGGGTCCAAGAGACCCAGTACTTC. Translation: CASSLVRGVQETQYF.

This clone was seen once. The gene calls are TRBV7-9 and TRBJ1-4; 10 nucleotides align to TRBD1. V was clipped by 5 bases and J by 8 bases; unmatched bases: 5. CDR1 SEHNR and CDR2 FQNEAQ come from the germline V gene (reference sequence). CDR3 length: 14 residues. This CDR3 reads CASSLDRGEEKLFF. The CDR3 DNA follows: TGTGCCAGCAGCCTGGACAGGGGGGAAGAAAAACTGTTTTTT.

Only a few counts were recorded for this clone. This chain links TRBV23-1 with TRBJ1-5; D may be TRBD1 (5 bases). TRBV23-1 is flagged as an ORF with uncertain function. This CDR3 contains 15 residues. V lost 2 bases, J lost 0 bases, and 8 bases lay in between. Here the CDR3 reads CASSQVTGSNQPQHF. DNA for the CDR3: TGCGCCAGCAGTCAAGTTACAGGTAGCAATCAGCCCCAGCATTTT.

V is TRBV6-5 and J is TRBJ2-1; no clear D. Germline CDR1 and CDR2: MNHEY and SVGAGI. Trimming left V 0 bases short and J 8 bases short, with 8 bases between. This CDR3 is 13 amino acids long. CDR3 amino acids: CASSYSVRYEQFF. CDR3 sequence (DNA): TGTGCCAGCAGTTACTCGGTGAGATATGAGCAGTTCTTC.

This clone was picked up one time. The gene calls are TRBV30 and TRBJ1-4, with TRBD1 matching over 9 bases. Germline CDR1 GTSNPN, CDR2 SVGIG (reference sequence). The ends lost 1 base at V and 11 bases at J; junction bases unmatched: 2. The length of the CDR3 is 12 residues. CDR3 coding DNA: TGTGCCTGGAGTGAAGGACAGGGGAAACTGTTTTTT. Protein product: CAWSEGQGKLFF.

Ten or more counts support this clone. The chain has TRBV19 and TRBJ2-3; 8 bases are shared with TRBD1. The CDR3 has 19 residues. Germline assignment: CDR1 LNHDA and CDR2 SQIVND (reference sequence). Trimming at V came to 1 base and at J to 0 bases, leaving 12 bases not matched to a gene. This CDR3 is CASSIVYPTTGASTDTQYF. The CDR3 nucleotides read TGTGCCAGTAGTATAGTTTACCCTACGACAGGGGCCAGCACAGATACGCAGTATTTT.

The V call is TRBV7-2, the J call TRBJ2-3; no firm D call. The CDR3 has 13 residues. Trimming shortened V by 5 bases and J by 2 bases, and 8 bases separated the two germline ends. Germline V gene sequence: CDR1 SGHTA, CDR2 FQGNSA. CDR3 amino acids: CASSRPYTDTQYF. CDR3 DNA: TGTGCCAGCAGCCGCCCCTACACAGATACGCAGTATTTT.

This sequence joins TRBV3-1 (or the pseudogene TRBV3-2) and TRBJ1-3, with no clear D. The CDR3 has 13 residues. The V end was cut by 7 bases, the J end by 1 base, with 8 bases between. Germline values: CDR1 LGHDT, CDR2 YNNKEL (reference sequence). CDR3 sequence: CASNGASGNTIYF. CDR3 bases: TGTGCCAGCAACGGTGCTTCTGGAAACACCATATATTTT.

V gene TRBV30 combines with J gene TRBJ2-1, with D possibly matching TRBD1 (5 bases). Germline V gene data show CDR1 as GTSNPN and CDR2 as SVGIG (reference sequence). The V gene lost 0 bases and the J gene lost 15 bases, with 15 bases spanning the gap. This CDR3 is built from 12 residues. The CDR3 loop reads CAWSVGVLSRFF. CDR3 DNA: TGTGCCTGGAGTGTAGGGGTCCTCAGCCGGTTCTTC.